This T cell receptor (beta chain) was obtained from a study of PD-1 blockade in classical Hodgkin lymphoma. About the study: Treatment was intravenous nivolumab, 3 mg/kg every 2 weeks, until progression.

All patients experienced relapse after autologous stem cell transplantation, and brentuximab vedotin exposure was variable. Study results and limitations: Baseline diversity resembling that of newly diagnosed patients was seen in complete responders. It was CD4+ TCR diversity, not CD8+, that rose significantly by C4D1. Some patients began nivolumab under 1 year after ASCT. These patients were excluded from later analyses.

Sequencing used immunoSEQ multiplex PCR; TCRdb keeps in-frame clones, though not all of them. The table has roughly 14,000 clones, 60% to 80% seen once; the top ten hold over 20%. Germline V gives CDR1 LNHNV, CDR2 YYDKDF (reference sequence). V was pared by 0 bases and J by 4 bases, with 12 bases between. The CDR3 contains 16 residues. A remark on this clone: Its antigen is not known.

V and J are TRBV15 and TRBJ1-4; no reliable D call. The receptor was isolated from a human donor with classical Hodgkin lymphoma. Sequencing was performed on peripheral blood mononuclear cells (PBMCs), taken before the second cycle of nivolumab. CDR3 in amino acids: CATSRERRTDNEKLFF. The DNA for the CDR3 is TGTGCCACCAGCAGAGAACGGCGGACTGATAATGAAAAACTGTTTTTT.